Listed below are T cell receptor beta chains from one sample, sequenced in a study of T cell responses to AZD1222 COVID-19 vaccine. Assay used: immunoSEQ multiplex PCR; TCRdb lists only in-frame clones, some missing. Of about 68,000 clones listed, about 88% are singletons. Sequences were derived from peripheral blood, sampled on day 0 of AZD1222 vaccination. The receptors here all came from an adult in good health. CDR3s include the opening cysteine and the closing phenylalanine or tryptophan.

v_gene: TRBV6-5; j_gene: TRBJ2-2; CDR3aa: CASSLWTSLSAGELFF
v_gene: TRBV29-1; j_gene: TRBJ2-5; CDR3aa: CSVVGRGGGETQYF
v_gene: TRBV7-7; j_gene: TRBJ1-3; CDR3aa: CASSLEGSAGNTIYF
v_gene: TRBV9; j_gene: TRBJ1-2; CDR3aa: CASSPRQGGDYGYTF
v_gene: TRBV2; j_gene: TRBJ1-6; CDR3aa: CASRGDNSPLHF
v_gene: TRBV6-1; j_gene: TRBJ2-7; CDR3aa: CASSDTGQGNYEQYF
v_gene: TRBV6-1; j_gene: TRBJ1-4; CDR3aa: CASSETGTGSEKLFF
v_gene: TRBV28; j_gene: TRBJ2-7; CDR3aa: CASSLAGGPGEQYF
v_gene: TRBV4-2; j_gene: TRBJ1-2; CDR3aa: CASSQDASGVTNYGYTF
v_gene: TRBV28; j_gene: TRBJ1-2; CDR3aa: CASSLPGLYGYTF
v_gene: TRBV4-2; j_gene: TRBJ2-1; CDR3aa: CASSQDSGAYYNEQFF
v_gene: TRBV28; j_gene: TRBJ1-3; CDR3aa: CASSLLARNTIYF
v_gene: TRBV5-1; j_gene: TRBJ2-2; CDR3aa: CASSARGTGGINGELFF
v_gene: TRBV28; j_gene: TRBJ1-3; CDR3aa: CASRYPRGSGNTIYF
v_gene: TRBV4-1; j_gene: TRBJ2-3; CDR3aa: CASSQVEARSTDTQYF
v_gene: TRBV19; j_gene: TRBJ1-5; CDR3aa: CASSLEGISNQPQHF
v_gene: TRBV6-5; j_gene: TRBJ2-7; CDR3aa: CASSYGAGAYEQYF
v_gene: TRBV9; j_gene: TRBJ2-1; CDR3aa: CASSVGGGNGRNEQFF
v_gene: TRBV7-7; j_gene: TRBJ2-3; CDR3aa: CASSSRTSGDSGADTQYF
v_gene: TRBV7-9; j_gene: TRBJ1-2; CDR3aa: CASSLGRGNYGYTF
v_gene: TRBV27; j_gene: TRBJ1-1; CDR3aa: CASSLSTVAEAFF
v_gene: TRBV30; j_gene: TRBJ2-2; CDR3aa: CAWSTSTGDIGELFF
v_gene: TRBV28; j_gene: TRBJ2-3; CDR3aa: CASRTSRLYVQGTDTQYF
v_gene: TRBV19; j_gene: TRBJ1-2; CDR3aa: CASSMSGGGYTF
v_gene: TRBV7-2; j_gene: TRBJ2-2; CDR3aa: CASTPPRLAGAGELFF
v_gene: TRBV3-1/TRBV3-2; j_gene: TRBJ2-5; CDR3aa: CASSLKGAGAETQYF
v_gene: TRBV7-9; j_gene: TRBJ1-2; CDR3aa: CASSLGVNYGYTF
v_gene: TRBV4-1; j_gene: TRBJ1-1; CDR3aa: CASSHAGLNTEAFF
v_gene: TRBV4-1; j_gene: TRBJ2-7; CDR3aa: CASSPSGRWYEQYF
v_gene: TRBV7-2; j_gene: TRBJ1-1; CDR3aa: CASSVQVRTEAFF
v_gene: TRBV19; j_gene: TRBJ1-1; CDR3aa: CASSIEWSGGTEAFF
v_gene: TRBV6-2/TRBV6-3; j_gene: TRBJ2-7; CDR3aa: CASSYQGSYEQYF
v_gene: TRBV10-3; j_gene: TRBJ2-5; CDR3aa: CATRDRVGETQYF
v_gene: TRBV7-8; j_gene: TRBJ1-5; CDR3aa: CASSFGSSNQPQHF
v_gene: TRBV4-3; j_gene: TRBJ2-1; CDR3aa: CASSQESPGYNEQFF
v_gene: TRBV19; j_gene: TRBJ1-5; CDR3aa: CASSIDRTVPYSNQPQHF
v_gene: TRBV7-9; j_gene: TRBJ2-5; CDR3aa: CASSSTGGERETQYF
v_gene: TRBV5-4; j_gene: TRBJ2-7; CDR3aa: CASSLVGYEQYF
v_gene: TRBV19; j_gene: TRBJ1-2; CDR3aa: CASSHLLDRGRNGYTF
v_gene: TRBV7-9; j_gene: TRBJ2-5; CDR3aa: CASSWNRGIQETQYF
v_gene: TRBV18; j_gene: TRBJ2-7; CDR3aa: CASSPVAVSSYEQYF
v_gene: TRBV29-1; j_gene: TRBJ1-2; CDR3aa: CSVEGLTGEGYGYTF
v_gene: TRBV19; j_gene: TRBJ1-5; CDR3aa: CASRPGQGVLQPQHF
v_gene: TRBV21-1; j_gene: TRBJ1-6; CDR3aa: CASSTPPPLHF
v_gene: TRBV10-1; j_gene: TRBJ2-5; CDR3aa: CASSGGLAGGQETQYF
v_gene: TRBV27; j_gene: TRBJ2-5; CDR3aa: CASSLLGDQETQYF
v_gene: TRBV6-2/TRBV6-3; j_gene: TRBJ2-1; CDR3aa: CASSYPDPEQFF
v_gene: TRBV6-5; j_gene: TRBJ1-5; CDR3aa: CASSLSQGSNQPQHF
v_gene: TRBV30; j_gene: TRBJ1-3; CDR3aa: CAWSGSPGYGNTIYF
v_gene: TRBV2; j_gene: TRBJ1-5; CDR3aa: CASSGTGSSNQPQHF
v_gene: TRBV5-4; j_gene: TRBJ2-2; CDR3aa: CASSRQLAAGELFF
v_gene: TRBV10-3; j_gene: TRBJ1-6; CDR3aa: CAISEGQGVSPLHF
v_gene: TRBV6-5; j_gene: TRBJ1-4; CDR3aa: CASSPTKLKEKLFF
v_gene: TRBV27; j_gene: TRBJ2-7; CDR3aa: CASSYQAGFAEQYF
v_gene: TRBV28; j_gene: TRBJ1-5; CDR3aa: CASSLSGDQPQHF
v_gene: TRBV7-2; j_gene: TRBJ2-1; CDR3aa: CASSWSGVVYNEQFF
v_gene: TRBV7-2; j_gene: TRBJ2-1; CDR3aa: CASSLAGGGEEQFF
v_gene: TRBV27; j_gene: TRBJ1-2; CDR3aa: CASSGTGGLSGYTF
v_gene: TRBV11-2; j_gene: TRBJ2-2; CDR3aa: CASSAHTSGSVAGELFF
v_gene: TRBV6-5; j_gene: TRBJ2-5; CDR3aa: CACGLAGGLETQYF